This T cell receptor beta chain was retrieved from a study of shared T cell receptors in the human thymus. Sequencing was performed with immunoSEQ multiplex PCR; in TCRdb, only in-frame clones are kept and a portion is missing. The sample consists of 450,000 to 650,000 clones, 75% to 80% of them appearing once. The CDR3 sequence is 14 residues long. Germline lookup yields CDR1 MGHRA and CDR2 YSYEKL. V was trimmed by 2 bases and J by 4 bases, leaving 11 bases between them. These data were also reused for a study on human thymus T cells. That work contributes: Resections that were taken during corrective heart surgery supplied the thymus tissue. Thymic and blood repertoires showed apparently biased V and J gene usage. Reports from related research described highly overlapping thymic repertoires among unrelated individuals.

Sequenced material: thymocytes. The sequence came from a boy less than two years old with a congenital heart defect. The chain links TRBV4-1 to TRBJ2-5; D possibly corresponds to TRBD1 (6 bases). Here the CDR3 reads CASSQPGDRETQYF. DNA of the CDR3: TGCGCCAGCAGCCAACCAGGGGACCGAGAGACCCAGTACTTC.